Ten or more counts support the clone carrying this TCR beta chain. The sample comes from a study of tumor-infiltrating lymphocytes in primary liver carcinoma. In the study overall: The study reported T1-T3 N0M0 tumors spanning 4.2 to 10 cm.

The CDR3 loop spans 12 amino acids. Per germline, CDR1 GTSNPN and CDR2 SVGIG (reference sequence). The germline V and J ends were trimmed by 7 bases and 4 bases, with 13 bases remaining between them. TCR beta cDNA came from around 0.5 ug total RNA, primed with a constant-region primer. Three nested multiplex PCR rounds of slightly modified ARM-PCR generated TCR beta libraries. Amplification in the first two PCR rounds was performed using TRBV1-TRBV30 forward primers and a C-beta reverse primer for around 11 cycles each. Each CDR3 protein gets one entry after TCRdb re-called the multiplex PCR reads with MiXCR. The table includes 35,000 to 50,000 distinct CDR3 sequences, about 75% detected once. Co-extraction yielded RNA and DNA from roughly 20-30 mg of unsorted bulk tissue.

The chain combines TRBV30 with TRBJ1-1, with D perhaps TRBD1 (6 bases). The specimen sequenced was tumor-adjacent normal liver tissue. The clonotype originates from a woman aged 25 to 39 with primary liver carcinoma and hepatitis B virus infection. The CDR3 sequence: CAFRTGSTEAFF. As DNA, the CDR3 is TGTGCCTTCAGAACAGGGAGCACTGAAGCTTTCTTT.